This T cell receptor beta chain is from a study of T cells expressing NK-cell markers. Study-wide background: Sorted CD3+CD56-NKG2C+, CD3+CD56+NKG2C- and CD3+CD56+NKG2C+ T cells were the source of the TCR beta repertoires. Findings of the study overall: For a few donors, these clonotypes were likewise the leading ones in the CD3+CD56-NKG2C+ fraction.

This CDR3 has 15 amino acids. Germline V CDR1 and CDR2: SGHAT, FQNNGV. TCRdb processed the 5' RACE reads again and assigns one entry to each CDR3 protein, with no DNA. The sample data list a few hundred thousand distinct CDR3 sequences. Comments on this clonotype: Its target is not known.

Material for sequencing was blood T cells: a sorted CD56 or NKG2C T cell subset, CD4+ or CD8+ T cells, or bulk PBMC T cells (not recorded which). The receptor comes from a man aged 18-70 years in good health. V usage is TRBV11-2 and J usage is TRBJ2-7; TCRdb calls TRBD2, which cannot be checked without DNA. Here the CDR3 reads CASSSYGGPTYEQYF.